The T cell receptor beta chain under discussion was sequenced for a study of cytomegalovirus exposure and HLA in healthy donors. Healthy donors of bone marrow made up the group. This PCR relied on a set of 60 Vbeta primers and 13 Jbeta primers. Sequencing used immunoSEQ multiplex PCR; TCRdb keeps in-frame clones, though not all of them. This table holds 130,000 or so clones, around four fifths found once. The clonotype comes from a woman aged 40 to 55 in good health and CMV-seropositive. The sequencing input was PBMCs.

CDR3 coding DNA: TGTGCCAGCTCCAGCCAGGGTCCGGGTAGCAATCAGCCCCAGCATTTT. It encodes CASSSQGPGSNQPQHF. The V and J genes are TRBV18 and TRBJ1-5; a weak D match, TRBD1 (5 bases). The ends were cut back, 6 bases at V and 0 bases at J, with 15 bases in the middle. Per germline, CDR1 KGHSH and CDR2 LQKENI. The CDR3 loop spans 16 amino acids.